The 18 T cell receptor beta chains below were found in one sample sequenced in a study of cytomegalovirus exposure and HLA in healthy donors. PCR involved 60 Vbeta and 13 Jbeta primers. The assay was immunoSEQ multiplex PCR, and TCRdb's table has in-frame clones only and misses some. This sample has 100,000 to 150,000 clones, with 60% to 80% found just once. The sample consisted of PBMCs. These receptors originate from a female donor in good health and CMV-seronegative.

This chain connects TRBV5-4 to TRBJ2-2; 14 nucleotides match TRBD2. J was trimmed by 4 bases and V by 4 bases; bases with no gene match: 3. The CDR3 length is 16 residues. CDR1 is SGHNT, CDR2 YYREEE, per germline (reference sequence). Written as DNA, the CDR3 is TGTGCCAGCAGCCCGGGACTAGCGGGAGCCACCGGGGAGCTGTTTTTT. Its translation is CASSPGLAGATGELFF.

V usage is TRBV4-1 and J usage is TRBJ2-3; TRBD1 agrees at 10 bases. CDR3 length: 16 amino acids. Germline trimming cut 1 base from V and 6 bases from J; bases unmatched to any gene: 7. Germline V CDR1 and CDR2: MGHRA, YSYEKL. CDR3 residues: CASSQVGTGVRDTQYF. The CDR3 DNA follows: TGCGCCAGCAGCCAAGTTGGGACAGGGGTTAGGGATACGCAGTATTTT.

The chain joins TRBV6-5 to TRBJ2-3, with D maybe TRBD2 (6 bases). Trimming stripped 3 bases from V and 12 bases from J, with 10 bases between. From germline, CDR1 is MNHEY and CDR2 SVGAGI. The CDR3 sequence is 11 residues long. CDR3 bases: TGTGCCAGCAGTTATAGCGGCCATCAGTATTTT. Amino acids: CASSYSGHQYF.

This clone was picked up one time. The chain recombines TRBV4-1 with TRBJ2-2, with 9 bases that match TRBD2. Germline V gives CDR1 MGHRA, CDR2 YSYEKL. The CDR3 runs 20 residues. With 0 bases clipped from V and 5 bases from J, the junction kept 16 bases outside the gene matches. CDR3 loop: CASSQDTPPIGSGRTGELFF. The CDR3, as DNA: TGCGCCAGCAGCCAAGATACCCCCCCCATAGGTAGCGGGAGAACCGGGGAGCTGTTTTTT.

This chain connects TRBV29-1 to TRBJ2-7; 8 positions agree with TRBD2. The germline CDR1 and CDR2 sequences are SQVTM and ANQGSEA. The CDR3 extends over 14 amino acids. The V and J ends lost 4 bases and 4 bases, in that order; junction bases with no gene match: 9. In nucleotides, the CDR3 is TGCAGCGTTGCCCTAGCGGGTTTCATTTACGAGCAGTACTTC. Its protein product is CSVALAGFIYEQYF.

About this clone itself: This specimen includes other DNA sequences encoding the same CDR3. The V and J genes are TRBV7-9 and TRBJ1-2; D gene unclear. The CDR3 contains 13 residues. In germline, CDR1 is SEHNR, CDR2 FQNEAQ (reference sequence). Trimming left V 0 bases short and J 4 bases short, with 6 bases between. CDR3 region: CASSLARGYGYTF. The CDR3 DNA sequence: TGTGCCAGCAGCTTAGCGCGGGGCTATGGCTACACCTTC. Using reference TRBV7-9 and TRBJ1-2 for the parts outside the CDR3, the full variable domain is DTGVSQNPRHKITKRGQNVTFRCDPISEHNRLYWYRQTLGQGPEFLTYFQNEAQLEKSRLLSDRFSAERPKGSFSTLEIQRTEQGDSAMYLCASSLARGYGYTFGSGTRLTVV.

This clone appeared a single time. The J gene is TRBJ2-1, the V gene TRBV7-9; D unresolved. Germline V gives CDR1 SEHNR, CDR2 FQNEAQ (reference sequence). This CDR3 region has 12 residues. Between the trimmed V and J ends, which lost 5 bases and 10 bases, there was a span of 12 bases. CDR3 nucleotides: TGTGCCAGCAGCCTGGAGCTCCTAGAGCAGTTCTTC. As protein: CASSLELLEQFF.

The chain employs TRBV11-2 and TRBJ1-2; TRBD1 aligns across 7 bases. This CDR3 contains 16 residues. After removal of 5 bases from V and 8 bases from J, the junction contained 17 bases not matched to a gene. Per the germline V gene, CDR1 is SGHAT and CDR2 is FQNNGV. This CDR3 reads CASSPNQDRSSVGYTF. The CDR3 region has the DNA TGTGCCAGCAGCCCGAACCAGGACAGGTCATCGGTAGGCTACACCTTC. Full variable domain (outside the CDR3, taken from reference TRBV11-2 and TRBJ1-2): EAGVAQSPRYKIIEKRQSVAFWCNPISGHATLYWYQQILGQGPKLLIQFQNNGVVDDSQLPKDRFSAERLKGVDSTLKIQPAKLEDSAVYLCASSPNQDRSSVGYTFGSGTRLTVV.

The chain has TRBV25-1 and TRBJ2-7; D ambiguous. With 6 bases removed from V and 5 bases from J, the gap between germline ends came to 11 bases. Germline V gene sequence: CDR1 MGHDK, CDR2 SYGVNS. The CDR3 is 12 residues long. This CDR3 reads CASSPPGDEQYF. In nucleotides, the CDR3 is TGTGCCAGCAGCCCGCCAGGCGACGAGCAGTACTTC.

The V and J genes are TRBV30 and TRBJ1-5; D is uncertain. This CDR3 is 14 amino acids long. Trimming took 3 bases from V and 5 from J, leaving 14 bases between them. Germline V gene sequence: CDR1 GTSNPN, CDR2 SVGIG (reference sequence). The CDR3 is CAWSWKAGYQPQHF. For the CDR3, the DNA is TGTGCCTGGAGCTGGAAGGCGGGTTATCAGCCCCAGCATTTT.

The CDR3 here is CASSTGTHQNQFF. CDR3 DNA sequence: TGTGCCAGCAGTACCGGGACTCACCAAAACCAGTTCTTC. This chain uses TRBV28 with TRBJ2-1; perhaps TRBD2 as D (6 bases). Germline V gives CDR1 MDHEN, CDR2 SYDVKM. V was clipped by 5 bases and J by 13 bases, with 18 bases between them. CDR3 length: 13 residues.

The CDR3 DNA follows: TGTGCCAGCAGCTTGAAGAGGCGGGAGAGCTACAATGAGCAGTTCTTC. Residues: CASSLKRRESYNEQFF. V gene TRBV5-6 combines with J gene TRBJ2-1; 7 bases agree with TRBD2. The CDR3 runs 16 residues. Germline V gene data show CDR1 as SGHDT and CDR2 as YYEEEE. The trim removed 1 base at V and 3 bases at J, leaving 7 bases unmatched. The full variable domain, its missing parts supplied by reference TRBV5-6 and TRBJ2-1, is DAGVTQSPTHLIKTRGQQVTLRCSPKSGHDTVSWYQQALGQGPQFIFQYYEEEERQRGNFPDRFSGHQFPNYSSELNVNALLLGDSALYLCASSLKRRESYNEQFFGPGTRLTVL.

The V gene is TRBV6-1, the J gene TRBJ1-1, with TRBD1 matching over 12 bases. The J segment lost 5 bases and the V segment lost 7 bases, leaving 8 bases of the junction unmatched. Per germline, CDR1 MNHNS and CDR2 SASEGT. This CDR3 comprises 15 residues. The CDR3 reads CASNPGTGGNTEAFF. CDR3 nucleotides: TGTGCCAGCAACCCCGGGACAGGGGGCAATACTGAAGCTTTCTTT.

The V and J genes are TRBV4-2 and TRBJ2-7, with TRBD2 matching over 11 bases. This CDR3 comprises 21 residues. The V gene's germline CDR1 is LGHNA and CDR2 YNFKEQ. The J segment lost 0 bases and the V segment lost 4 bases, leaving 20 bases of the junction unmatched. For the CDR3, the DNA is TGTGCCAGCAGCCCTACGGCGGGGATGGGGACTAGCGGTCCGAGCTCCTACGAGCAGTACTTC. Its translation: CASSPTAGMGTSGPSSYEQYF.

This clone showed up just once. The chain employs TRBV2 and TRBJ2-7, with TRBD1 as a possible D gene (5 bases). The V gene's germline CDR1 is SNHLY and CDR2 FYNNEI. This CDR3 region has 15 residues. V lost 0 bases to trimming and J lost 0 bases, with 9 bases between them. The CDR3 loop reads CASSEATRVSYEQYF. DNA of the CDR3: TGTGCCAGCAGTGAAGCAACCAGGGTCTCCTACGAGCAGTACTTC.

This chain uses TRBV27 with TRBJ2-2; TRBD1 is a possible D gene (6 bases). Trimming removed 4 bases at V and 4 bases at J, with 13 bases between. CDR1 is MNHEY and CDR2 is SMNVEV in the germline V gene (reference sequence). The CDR3 loop spans 15 amino acids. CDR3 DNA: TGTGCCAGCAGTTGGGCAGGGGATGGCACCGGGGAGCTGTTTTTT. Translation gives CASSWAGDGTGELFF.

The chain has TRBV30 and TRBJ2-5, with TRBD2 identical over 8 bases. Trimming at V came to 2 bases and at J to 1 base, leaving 15 bases not matched to a gene. The V gene's germline CDR1 is GTSNPN and CDR2 SVGIG (reference sequence). CDR3 length: 18 amino acids. In DNA, the CDR3 is TGTGCCTGGAGTCCCCGCTGGGGTAGCGGGAATTCCCAAGAGACCCAGTACTTC. It specifies CAWSPRWGSGNSQETQYF.

This chain joins TRBV6-6 and TRBJ2-7; 7 bases line up with TRBD2. V lost 4 bases, J lost 6 bases, and 3 bases stayed unmatched. Per the germline V gene, CDR1 is MNHNY and CDR2 is SVGAGI (reference sequence). The CDR3 sequence is 12 residues long. The CDR3 DNA reads TGTGCCAGCAGTTTTGGGAGGGGCGAGCAGTACTTC. Translation gives CASSFGRGEQYF.